Listed below are T cell receptor beta chains from one sample, sequenced in a study of OX40 agonist ivuxolimab in advanced cancers. Data came from immunoSEQ multiplex PCR; TCRdb stores just in-frame clones and leaves some out. Here the sample spans approximately 88,000 clones, 70% to 90% being singletons. The input for sequencing was CD4+ or CD8+ T cells sorted from blood, taken in a trial of the OX40 agonist ivuxolimab. Every receptor here comes from an adult with an advanced solid tumor such as melanoma, head and neck, liver or kidney cancer. Both conserved end residues are part of each CDR3. The order of the fields is clone size, D gene, V gene, J gene, CDR3 DNA, CDR3 protein. D genes are given only for firm matches. A row's size may be missing; if present it is once, few, many or a size class.

abundance: -; d_gene: -; v_gene: TRBV19; j_gene: TRBJ1-1; CDR3nt: TGTGCCAGTAAAGATATGCTCACTGAAGCTTTCTTT; CDR3aa: CASKDMLTEAFF
abundance: -; d_gene: TRBD1; v_gene: TRBV23-1; j_gene: TRBJ2-6; CDR3nt: TGCGCCAGTAGGGACAGGGGAAACTCTGGGGCCAACGTCCTGACTTTC; CDR3aa: CASRDRGNSGANVLTF
abundance: -; d_gene: TRBD1; v_gene: TRBV2; j_gene: TRBJ1-1; CDR3nt: TGTGCCAGCAGTGGACAGGGGCTTTTGGACACTGAAGCTTTCTTT; CDR3aa: CASSGQGLLDTEAFF
abundance: -; d_gene: -; v_gene: TRBV6-1; j_gene: TRBJ2-7; CDR3nt: TGTGCCAGCAGCGAAGGGCCCTTTGGGACCTACGAGCAGTACTTC; CDR3aa: CASSEGPFGTYEQYF
abundance: -; d_gene: -; v_gene: TRBV9; j_gene: TRBJ1-2; CDR3nt: TGTGCCAGCAGCTCTACAGGAGGGGCGGGCTACACCTTC; CDR3aa: CASSSTGGAGYTF
abundance: -; d_gene: -; v_gene: TRBV6-1; j_gene: TRBJ2-3; CDR3nt: TGTGCCACCTCTTACAAGGCAGATACGCAGTATTTT; CDR3aa: CATSYKADTQYF
abundance: once; d_gene: TRBD1; v_gene: TRBV9; j_gene: TRBJ2-7; CDR3nt: TGTGCCAGCAGTGAGGGACAGGGCTACGAGCAGTACTTC; CDR3aa: CASSEGQGYEQYF
abundance: -; d_gene: -; v_gene: TRBV4-1; j_gene: TRBJ1-1; CDR3nt: TGCGCCAGCAGCCAAGATAGTAGGGCGGCCGAAGCTTTCTTT; CDR3aa: CASSQDSRAAEAFF
abundance: -; d_gene: -; v_gene: TRBV30; j_gene: TRBJ1-3; CDR3nt: TGTGCCGGGTCAGGAGTCTCTGGAAACACCATATATTTT; CDR3aa: CAGSGVSGNTIYF
abundance: -; d_gene: -; v_gene: TRBV30; j_gene: TRBJ1-2; CDR3nt: TGTGCCTGGAGTGAAGGGGCCGGTGGTGGCTACACCTTC; CDR3aa: CAWSEGAGGGYTF
abundance: -; d_gene: TRBD1; v_gene: TRBV5-4; j_gene: TRBJ1-2; CDR3nt: TGTGCCAGCAGCCTCGGACAGGGAGTTAACTATGGCTACACCTTC; CDR3aa: CASSLGQGVNYGYTF
abundance: -; d_gene: -; v_gene: TRBV10-1; j_gene: TRBJ2-6; CDR3nt: TGCGCCAGCAGTGAGTCCGGGCGCTCTGGGGCCAACGTCCTGACTTTC; CDR3aa: CASSESGRSGANVLTF
abundance: -; d_gene: TRBD2; v_gene: TRBV4-2; j_gene: TRBJ2-5; CDR3nt: TGTGCCAGCAGCCAAGATTCCGGGCTAGCGGCACAAGAGACCCAGTACTTC; CDR3aa: CASSQDSGLAAQETQYF
abundance: -; d_gene: -; v_gene: TRBV29-1; j_gene: TRBJ1-1; CDR3nt: TGCAGCGTTGAAGATAGTCTCAACCCGCCCGGCCATGAAGCTTTCTTT; CDR3aa: CSVEDSLNPPGHEAFF
abundance: once; d_gene: TRBD2; v_gene: TRBV9; j_gene: TRBJ2-3; CDR3nt: TGTGCCAGCAGCCCCCGCGGCGGGGGTAGCACAGATACGCAGTATTTT; CDR3aa: CASSPRGGGSTDTQYF
abundance: -; d_gene: TRBD1; v_gene: TRBV5-1; j_gene: TRBJ2-5; CDR3nt: TGCGCCAGCAGCTTGGCCGGGACAGGGTCGAGCTCGACCCAGTACTTC; CDR3aa: CASSLAGTGSSSTQYF
abundance: few; d_gene: -; v_gene: TRBV5-4; j_gene: TRBJ1-1; CDR3nt: TGTGCCAGCAGCCCCGGGAGGGCCCCTGAAGCTTTCTTT; CDR3aa: CASSPGRAPEAFF
abundance: -; d_gene: -; v_gene: TRBV5-1; j_gene: TRBJ2-7; CDR3nt: TGCGCCAGCACACCACCGGGTCCCACCTACGAGCAGTACTTC; CDR3aa: CASTPPGPTYEQYF
abundance: -; d_gene: TRBD2; v_gene: TRBV7-2; j_gene: TRBJ2-1; CDR3nt: TGTGCCAGCAGAACTCGGGGCGGGGGCTACAATGAGCAGTTCTTC; CDR3aa: CASRTRGGGYNEQFF
abundance: few; d_gene: -; v_gene: TRBV5-8; j_gene: TRBJ1-2; CDR3nt: TGTGCCAGCAGCTTGGTACGGGAACAGGGCTACACCTTC; CDR3aa: CASSLVREQGYTF
abundance: -; d_gene: -; v_gene: TRBV6-1; j_gene: TRBJ1-2; CDR3nt: TGTGCCAGCAGTCGAGGGCTCTTTGACTATGGCTACACCTTC; CDR3aa: CASSRGLFDYGYTF
abundance: few; d_gene: -; v_gene: TRBV5-5; j_gene: TRBJ1-2; CDR3nt: TGTGCCAGCAGCTTTTCACGCGTAGTCAGGGGTTTATCTGGCTACACCTTC; CDR3aa: CASSFSRVVRGLSGYTF
abundance: -; d_gene: -; v_gene: TRBV7-2; j_gene: TRBJ1-5; CDR3nt: TGTGCCAGCAGCTTAGCCAGCAACAATCAGCCCCAGCATTTT; CDR3aa: CASSLASNNQPQHF
abundance: -; d_gene: TRBD2; v_gene: TRBV6-4; j_gene: TRBJ2-1; CDR3nt: TGTGCCAGCAGTAATAAAATGACTAGCGGGGGCCACAATGAGCAGTTCTTC; CDR3aa: CASSNKMTSGGHNEQFF
abundance: -; d_gene: -; v_gene: TRBV11-2; j_gene: TRBJ1-2; CDR3nt: TGTGCCAGCAGCTTCTCGCCCGAGGCCGGCTGGGTGAATGGCTACACCTTC; CDR3aa: CASSFSPEAGWVNGYTF
abundance: few; d_gene: -; v_gene: TRBV18; j_gene: TRBJ1-5; CDR3nt: TGTGCCAGCTCTCCACAGAGCAATCAGCCCCAGCATTTT; CDR3aa: CASSPQSNQPQHF
abundance: -; d_gene: -; v_gene: TRBV29-1; j_gene: TRBJ1-1; CDR3nt: TGCAGCGTTCGCGACCTGAACACTGAAGCTTTCTTT; CDR3aa: CSVRDLNTEAFF
abundance: once; d_gene: -; v_gene: TRBV30; j_gene: TRBJ2-5; CDR3nt: TGTGCCTGGAGGCGAGGGGGGGGGACTGAGACCCAGTACTTC; CDR3aa: CAWRRGGGTETQYF
abundance: -; d_gene: TRBD2; v_gene: TRBV7-9; j_gene: TRBJ2-2; CDR3nt: TGTGCCAGCAGCTCCCCGCGGGAGGGGTTCGGGGAGCTGTTTTTT; CDR3aa: CASSSPREGFGELFF
abundance: -; d_gene: -; v_gene: TRBV10-2; j_gene: TRBJ2-7; CDR3nt: TGCGCCAGCACAGGACAGAGTTACTACGAGCAGTACTTC; CDR3aa: CASTGQSYYEQYF
abundance: -; d_gene: -; v_gene: TRBV18; j_gene: TRBJ2-5; CDR3nt: TGTGCCAGCTCACCACCGTGGGAAGAGACCCAGTACTTC; CDR3aa: CASSPPWEETQYF
abundance: few; d_gene: TRBD1; v_gene: TRBV7-2; j_gene: TRBJ2-5; CDR3nt: TGTGCCAGCAGCTCCCGAGACAGGGGGCCGCGAGAGACCCAGTACTTC; CDR3aa: CASSSRDRGPRETQYF
abundance: -; d_gene: -; v_gene: TRBV5-1; j_gene: TRBJ1-1; CDR3nt: TGCGCCAGCAGCTTGGAAGGCAGGAACACTGAAGCTTTCTTT; CDR3aa: CASSLEGRNTEAFF
abundance: -; d_gene: -; v_gene: TRBV5-4; j_gene: TRBJ2-5; CDR3nt: TGTGCCAGCAGCTCCGGGATGAGGGAGACCCAGTACTTC; CDR3aa: CASSSGMRETQYF
abundance: -; d_gene: -; v_gene: TRBV19; j_gene: TRBJ1-2; CDR3nt: TGTGCCAGTAGTATAGATCTCAGCTATGGCTACACCTTC; CDR3aa: CASSIDLSYGYTF
abundance: -; d_gene: TRBD1; v_gene: TRBV25-1; j_gene: TRBJ1-1; CDR3nt: TGTGCCAGCACTCCCCCTTGGAGGACAGGGACCACTGAAGCTTTCTTT; CDR3aa: CASTPPWRTGTTEAFF
abundance: once; d_gene: TRBD2; v_gene: TRBV11-3; j_gene: TRBJ2-7; CDR3nt: TGTGCCAGCAGCCCCGGACTAGCGCGTGAGCAGTACTTC; CDR3aa: CASSPGLAREQYF
abundance: -; d_gene: TRBD2; v_gene: TRBV10-2; j_gene: TRBJ2-1; CDR3nt: TGCGCCAGCAGTGGAGTAGCGGGAGCCTACAATGAGCAGTTCTTC; CDR3aa: CASSGVAGAYNEQFF
abundance: once; d_gene: -; v_gene: TRBV15; j_gene: TRBJ1-3; CDR3nt: TGTGTCACCAGCTTTGGGGCTTCTGGAAACACCATATATTTT; CDR3aa: CVTSFGASGNTIYF
abundance: -; d_gene: TRBD1; v_gene: TRBV6-1; j_gene: TRBJ1-4; CDR3nt: TGTGCCAGCAGTCGAGTTGGGACAGGCAATGAAAAACTGTTTTTT; CDR3aa: CASSRVGTGNEKLFF
abundance: -; d_gene: TRBD2; v_gene: TRBV5-4; j_gene: TRBJ2-1; CDR3nt: TGTGCCAGCAGCTTGTGGGGACTAGCGGGAGCAAACAATGAGCAGTTCTTC; CDR3aa: CASSLWGLAGANNEQFF
abundance: -; d_gene: -; v_gene: TRBV2; j_gene: TRBJ1-1; CDR3nt: TGTGCCAGCAGCGACCCGACACAGAACACTGAAGCTTTCTTT; CDR3aa: CASSDPTQNTEAFF
abundance: once; d_gene: TRBD2; v_gene: TRBV5-4; j_gene: TRBJ2-3; CDR3nt: TGTGCCAGCAGGACTAGCGGGGGACCCACAGATACGCAGTATTTT; CDR3aa: CASRTSGGPTDTQYF
abundance: -; d_gene: TRBD1; v_gene: TRBV5-1; j_gene: TRBJ1-2; CDR3nt: TGCGCCAGCAGCTTGGCCGAGGGACAGAATGGCTACACCTTC; CDR3aa: CASSLAEGQNGYTF
abundance: -; d_gene: -; v_gene: TRBV7-3; j_gene: TRBJ2-1; CDR3nt: TGTGCCAGCAGCCCCGACCCGGGTCGTAGTGAGCAGTTCTTC; CDR3aa: CASSPDPGRSEQFF
abundance: -; d_gene: -; v_gene: TRBV21-1; j_gene: TRBJ2-3; CDR3nt: TGTGCCAGCAGCAAAGGGCAGGACCGCATGCAGGCAGATACGCAGTATTTT; CDR3aa: CASSKGQDRMQADTQYF
abundance: few; d_gene: TRBD1; v_gene: TRBV4-3; j_gene: TRBJ1-6; CDR3nt: TGCGCCAGCAGCCAGCAGGGGGGGAGTAATTCACCCCTCCACTTT; CDR3aa: CASSQQGGSNSPLHF
abundance: -; d_gene: -; v_gene: TRBV19; j_gene: TRBJ1-5; CDR3nt: TGTGCCAGTAGTCGTGGAGGGAGAAATCAGCCCCAGCATTTT; CDR3aa: CASSRGGRNQPQHF
abundance: -; d_gene: -; v_gene: TRBV5-1; j_gene: TRBJ1-1; CDR3nt: TGCGCCAGCAGCTTGGTTGGGGACACTGAAGCTTTCTTT; CDR3aa: CASSLVGDTEAFF
abundance: -; d_gene: -; v_gene: TRBV7-2; j_gene: TRBJ1-1; CDR3nt: TGTGCCAGCAGCTTCGAGAGGAACACTGAAGCTTTCTTT; CDR3aa: CASSFERNTEAFF
abundance: -; d_gene: -; v_gene: TRBV7-8; j_gene: TRBJ1-2; CDR3nt: TGTGCCAGCAGCTTAATAGCGAGGGGTGGCTACACCTTC; CDR3aa: CASSLIARGGYTF